Below, 27 T cell receptor beta chains from the same sample are listed, as sequenced in a study of beta chain features in type 1 diabetes. The sequenced template was cDNA made from the entire isolated RNA. Sequenced by immunoSEQ multiplex PCR; TCRdb stores in-frame clones only, minus some. The profile shows about 450,000 clones, roughly 11% of them singletons. Material for sequencing was naive CD4+ T cells from blood. Receptor source: a woman between 18 and 29 years old in good health.

This clone was detected only a few times. V gene TRBV7-9 combines with J gene TRBJ2-7, with a possible D match to TRBD1 (6 bases). Deletions cut 0 bases from V and 3 bases from J, with 9 bases between. Germline values: CDR1 SEHNR, CDR2 FQNEAQ (reference sequence). The CDR3 length is 14 residues. In DNA, the CDR3 is TGTGCCAGCAGCTTAGCCGGACAGAACTACGAGCAGTACGTC. Translation gives CASSLAGQNYEQYV.

In its sample, this clone was seen a few times. The chain links TRBV6-5 to TRBJ2-3, with D uncertain. Per germline, CDR1 MNHEY and CDR2 SVGAGI. The CDR3 spans 14 residues. Trimming stripped 6 bases from V and 5 bases from J, with 15 bases between. The CDR3 reads CASSAPWARDTQYF. The CDR3 nucleotides read TGTGCCAGCAGCGCGCCGTGGGCAAGAGATACGCAGTATTTT.

This clone has more than one count but fewer than ten. The rearrangement links TRBV11-3 to TRBJ1-2; 9 nucleotides match TRBD1. Looked up from germline, CDR1 is SGHNT and CDR2 is YENEEA. The ends lost 5 bases at V and 5 bases at J; junction bases unmatched: 6. This CDR3 has 14 residues. The CDR3 sequence: CASSPTGTGYGYTF. The CDR3 region has the DNA TGTGCCAGCAGCCCAACCGGGACAGGGTATGGCTACACCTTC.

The rearrangement joins TRBV9 to TRBJ2-2, with TRBD1 matching over 8 bases. With 0 bases clipped from V and 0 bases from J, the junction kept 13 bases outside the gene matches. The CDR3 has 20 amino acids. In germline, CDR1 is SGDLS, CDR2 YYNGEE. The CDR3, as DNA: TGTGCCAGCAGCGTAGAGCAGGGGGCTCATCCCTTCTCGAACACCGGGGAGCTGTTTTTT. Protein sequence: CASSVEQGAHPFSNTGELFF. Complete variable domain (other parts from reference TRBV9 and TRBJ2-2): DSGVTQTPKHLITATGQRVTLRCSPRSGDLSVYWYQQSLDQGLQFLIQYYNGEERAKGNILERFSAQQFPDLHSELNLSSLELGDSALYFCASSVEQGAHPFSNTGELFFGEGSRLTVL.

A remark on this clone: The sample contains more than one DNA sequence encoding this CDR3. The chain couples TRBV5-1 to TRBJ1-5; D might be TRBD1 (5 bases). The CDR3 runs 14 residues. Trimming took 0 bases from V and 1 from J, leaving 5 bases between them. Per germline, CDR1 SGHRS and CDR2 YFSETQ. The CDR3 DNA follows: TGCGCCAGCAGCTTGGAGGGGAGCAATCAGCCCCAGCATTTT. As protein: CASSLEGSNQPQHF. Supplemented by reference TRBV5-1 and TRBJ1-5, the full variable domain reads KAGVTQTPRYLIKTRGQQVTLSCSPISGHRSVSWYQQTPGQGLQFLFEYFSETQRNKGNFPGRFSGRQFSNSRSEMNVSTLELGDSALYLCASSLEGSNQPQHFGDGTRLSIL.

The chain combines TRBV30 with TRBJ2-4; 10 bases line up with TRBD1. The CDR3 consists of 13 residues. CDR1 GTSNPN and CDR2 SVGIG come from the germline V gene (reference sequence). The V gene end was trimmed by 1 base and the J gene end by 15 bases; junction bases not matched to a gene: 9. The chain's CDR3 is CAWSAITTGGPYF. CDR3 nucleotides: TGTGCCTGGAGTGCAATAACGACAGGGGGCCCGTACTTC.

The gene calls are TRBV25-1 and TRBJ2-7; 7 bases are a match to TRBD1. The CDR3 has 18 amino acids. Per the germline V gene, CDR1 is MGHDK and CDR2 is SYGVNS. The ends lost 4 bases at V and 4 bases at J; junction bases unmatched: 19. The CDR3 region is CASSAGGQWGTASYEQYV. CDR3 nucleotide sequence: TGTGCCAGCAGTGCCGGCGGACAGTGGGGGACAGCAAGTTACGAGCAGTACGTC.

This chain joins TRBV25-1 and TRBJ2-1, with 10 bases identical to TRBD1. The CDR3 is made up of 14 amino acids. J lost 10 bases, V lost 4 bases, and 7 bases had no gene match. Germline loops: CDR1 MGHDK, CDR2 SYGVNS. CDR3 sequence reads: CASSGDRGTGEQFF. The CDR3 DNA reads as TGTGCCAGCAGTGGGGACAGGGGAACTGGGGAGCAGTTCTTC. The entire variable domain, with the rest obtained from reference TRBV25-1 and TRBJ2-1, is as follows: EADIYQTPRYLVIGTGKKITLECSQTMGHDKMYWYQQDPGMELHLIHYSYGVNSTEKGDLSSESTVSRIRTEHFPLTLESARPSHTSQYLCASSGDRGTGEQFFGPGTRLTVL.

The V and J genes are TRBV7-2 and TRBJ2-5; D is uncertain. CDR1 is SGHTA and CDR2 is FQGNSA in the germline V gene. The V gene lost 3 bases and the J gene lost 4 bases, with 12 bases spanning the gap. The CDR3 is 14 amino acids. CDR3 bases: TGTGCCAGCAGCTTTTCGAGGAGAGGAGAGACCCAGTACTTC. This translates into CASSFSRRGETQYF.

This clone appeared a few times. The rearrangement joins TRBV15 to TRBJ2-3, with 10 bases identical to TRBD2. The CDR3 spans 15 residues. Trimming removed 4 bases from V and 3 bases from J; junction bases left unmatched: 4. From germline, CDR1 is LNHNV and CDR2 YYDKDF (reference sequence). The CDR3 spells CATSTSGRGTDTQYF. Here the CDR3 DNA reads TGTGCCACCAGCACAAGCGGGAGGGGGACAGATACGCAGTATTTT.

J is TRBJ2-1 and V is TRBV7-9, with 13 bases identical to TRBD2. The CDR3 has 14 amino acids. Germline CDR1 and CDR2: SEHNR and FQNEAQ (reference sequence). The V segment lost 8 bases and the J segment 4 bases; nucleotides outside the gene matches: 2. The CDR3 sequence is CASVGLAGYNEQFF. In nucleotides, the CDR3 is TGTGCCAGCGTGGGACTAGCGGGGTACAATGAGCAGTTCTTC.

This clone was seen more than once but under ten times. The rearrangement joins TRBV28 to TRBJ2-3; tentative D call: TRBD2 (6 bases). This CDR3 region has 14 residues. The V gene's germline CDR1 is MDHEN and CDR2 SYDVKM. Deletions cut 5 bases from V and 2 bases from J, with 11 bases between. The CDR3 protein is CASSGGGATDTQYF. The DNA of the CDR3 is TGTGCCAGCAGTGGAGGCGGGGCCACAGATACGCAGTATTTT.

V gene TRBV4-1 combines with J gene TRBJ1-4; D is unresolved. Trimming removed 7 bases from V and 8 bases from J, with 11 bases in between. The CDR3 covers 12 residues. Germline V gives CDR1 MGHRA, CDR2 YSYEKL. The CDR3 spells CASNSPWEKLFF. DNA of the CDR3: TGCGCCAGCAACAGTCCCTGGGAAAAACTGTTTTTT.

The rearrangement links TRBV5-4 to TRBJ2-1, with a weak D call TRBD1 (6 bases). This CDR3 spans 14 amino acids. Trimming left V 1 base short and J 5 bases short, with 10 bases between. Germline V gene sequence: CDR1 SGHNT, CDR2 YYREEE (reference sequence). CDR3 in amino acids: CASSLQGSHNEQFF. In nucleotides, the CDR3 is TGTGCCAGCAGCTTGCAGGGGAGCCACAATGAGCAGTTCTTC.

The J gene is TRBJ1-1, the V gene TRBV29-1; D remains unclear. The CDR3 runs 10 residues. V was shortened by 5 bases and J by 9 bases, with 10 bases between the two germline ends. Per the germline V gene, CDR1 is SQVTM and CDR2 is ANQGSEA. In DNA, the CDR3 is TGCAGCGTTTGGCAGTCTAAAGCTTTCTTT. The encoded protein is CSVWQSKAFF.

This clone was detected only a few times. The V gene is TRBV5-4, the J gene TRBJ2-1; tentative D call: TRBD1 (6 bases). Germline CDR1 and CDR2: SGHNT and YYREEE (reference sequence). V was cut by 0 bases and J by 7 bases, with 14 bases left in between. The CDR3 is 15 residues long. The CDR3 DNA reads TGTGCCAGCAGCTTGGGACCTTCAACAGGGAATGAGCAGTTCTTC. It encodes CASSLGPSTGNEQFF. Full variable domain (missing parts from reference TRBV5-4 and TRBJ2-1): ETGVTQSPTHLIKTRGQQVTLRCSSQSGHNTVSWYQQALGQGPQFIFQYYREEENGRGNFPPRFSGLQFPNYSSELNVNALELDDSALYLCASSLGPSTGNEQFFGPGTRLTVL.

The table lists this clone with a few counts. The chain employs TRBV28 and TRBJ2-5; no firm D call. This CDR3 region has 13 residues. With 3 bases removed from V and 4 bases from J, the gap between germline ends came to 9 bases. In germline, CDR1 is MDHEN, CDR2 SYDVKM. CDR3 in DNA: TGTGCCAGCAGTTTGCCAGTCAGAGAGACCCAGTACTTC. As protein: CASSLPVRETQYF.

This clone was picked up a small number of times. The chain uses TRBV29-1 and TRBJ2-5, with unresolved D. Between the trimmed V and J ends, which lost 0 bases and 11 bases, there was a span of 13 bases. The germline V gene has CDR1 SQVTM and CDR2 ANQGSEA. The CDR3 is made up of 12 amino acids. Here the CDR3 reads CSVEDGVRRQYF. In DNA, the CDR3 is TGCAGCGTTGAAGATGGAGTGCGAAGGCAGTACTTC.

This chain uses TRBV11-2 with TRBJ2-3; 7 bases map to TRBD1. V trimming: 1 base; J trimming: 2 bases; junction bases outside the gene matches: 6. Germline values: CDR1 SGHAT, CDR2 FQNNGV. The CDR3 runs 16 residues. This CDR3 is CASSLGDSRFTDTQYF. CDR3 nucleotides: TGTGCCAGCAGCTTAGGGGACAGCCGATTCACAGATACGCAGTATTTT.

The chain couples TRBV2 to TRBJ2-1; TRBD2 might be the D (5 bases). Germline CDR1 and CDR2: SNHLY and FYNNEI. The CDR3 is made up of 11 amino acids. V lost 3 bases, J lost 15 bases, and 12 bases lay in between. CDR3 DNA sequence: TGTGCCAGCAGTGAGGCGGGCCGTCGGTTCTTC. Its protein is CASSEAGRRFF. Looking up the rest from reference TRBV2 and TRBJ2-1 gives the full variable domain: EPEVTQTPSHQVTQMGQEVILRCVPISNHLYFYWYRQILGQKVEFLVSFYNNEISEKSEIFDDQFSVERPDGSNFTLKIRSTKLEDSAMYFCASSEAGRRFFGPGTRLTVL.

The rearrangement links TRBV10-3 to TRBJ1-5; tentatively, D is TRBD1 (5 bases). The V and J ends lost 2 bases and 6 bases respectively, with 17 bases between them. The CDR3 is made up of 16 amino acids. Per the germline V gene, CDR1 is ENHRY and CDR2 is SYGVKD. CDR3 in amino acids: CAISEGGFRLVQPQHF. CDR3 DNA: TGTGCCATCAGTGAGGGGGGGTTCAGATTGGTTCAGCCCCAGCATTTT.

This sequence joins TRBV2 and TRBJ2-7, with TRBD1 matching over 7 bases. CDR3 length: 14 residues. The germline gives CDR1 SNHLY, CDR2 FYNNEI. V gave up 7 bases and J gave up 3 bases; unmatched junction bases: 9. This CDR3 is CASNRAGGNYEQYV. For the CDR3, the DNA is TGTGCCAGCAATAGGGCAGGGGGAAACTACGAGCAGTACGTC.

The chain couples TRBV5-1 to TRBJ2-5, with D hard to call. V dropped 4 bases and J dropped 2 bases, with 9 bases sitting between them. The CDR3 length is 13 residues. Germline CDR1 is SGHRS and CDR2 is YFSETQ. The CDR3 bases are TGCGCCAGCAGCCCGAGCCCACAAGAGACCCAGTACTTC. This gives the protein CASSPSPQETQYF.

This chain links TRBV25-1 with TRBJ1-4, with unresolved D. The CDR3 spans 11 residues. The germline gives CDR1 MGHDK, CDR2 SYGVNS. V was shortened by 6 bases and J by 3 bases, with 2 bases between the two germline ends. CDR3 loop: CASRANEKLFF. The DNA for the CDR3 is TGTGCCAGCAGGGCTAATGAAAAACTGTTTTTT. Supplemented by reference TRBV25-1 and TRBJ1-4, the full variable domain reads EADIYQTPRYLVIGTGKKITLECSQTMGHDKMYWYQQDPGMELHLIHYSYGVNSTEKGDLSSESTVSRIRTEHFPLTLESARPSHTSQYLCASRANEKLFFGSGTQLSVL.

The chain joins TRBV19 to TRBJ2-2; a weak D match, TRBD2 (6 bases). CDR1 and CDR2 (germline): LNHDA, SQIVND (reference sequence). This CDR3 is built from 15 residues. The V and J ends lost 10 bases and 4 bases respectively, with 19 bases between them. This chain's CDR3 is CATSSPGEVTGELFF. The CDR3 region has the DNA TGTGCCACCTCCTCCCCGGGGGAAGTCACCGGGGAGCTGTTTTTT.

The chain couples TRBV4-1 to TRBJ2-1; no clear D. The CDR3 runs to 14 residues. V lost 2 bases and J 0 bases, leaving 5 bases between the germline ends. Germline CDR1 reads MGHRA; CDR2 reads YSYEKL. The CDR3, as DNA: TGCGCCAGCAGCCAACCCTCCTCCTACAATGAGCAGTTCTTC. Translation: CASSQPSSYNEQFF.

The V gene is TRBV29-1, the J gene TRBJ2-7; D uncertain. Germline CDR1 is SQVTM and CDR2 is ANQGSEA. CDR3 length: 12 amino acids. V dropped 6 bases and J dropped 4 bases, with 13 bases sitting between them. The CDR3 loop is CSVIRVGYEQYF. DNA of the CDR3: TGCAGCGTGATTCGGGTTGGGTACGAGCAGTACTTC.